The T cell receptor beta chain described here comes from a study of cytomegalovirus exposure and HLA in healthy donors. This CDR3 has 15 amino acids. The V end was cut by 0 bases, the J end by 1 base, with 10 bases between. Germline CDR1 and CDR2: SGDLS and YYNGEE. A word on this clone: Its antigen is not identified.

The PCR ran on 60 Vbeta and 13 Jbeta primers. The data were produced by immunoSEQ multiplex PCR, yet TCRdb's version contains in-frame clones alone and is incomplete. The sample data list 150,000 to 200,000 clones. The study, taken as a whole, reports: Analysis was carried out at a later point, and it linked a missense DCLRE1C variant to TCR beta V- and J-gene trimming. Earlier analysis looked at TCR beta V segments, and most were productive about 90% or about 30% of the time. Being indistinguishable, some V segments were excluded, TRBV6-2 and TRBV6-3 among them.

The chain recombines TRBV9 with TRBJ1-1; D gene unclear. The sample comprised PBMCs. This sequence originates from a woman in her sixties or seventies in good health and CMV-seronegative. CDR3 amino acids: CASSVGIQRNTEAFF. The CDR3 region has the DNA TGTGCCAGCAGCGTAGGCATACAGAGGAACACTGAAGCTTTCTTT.